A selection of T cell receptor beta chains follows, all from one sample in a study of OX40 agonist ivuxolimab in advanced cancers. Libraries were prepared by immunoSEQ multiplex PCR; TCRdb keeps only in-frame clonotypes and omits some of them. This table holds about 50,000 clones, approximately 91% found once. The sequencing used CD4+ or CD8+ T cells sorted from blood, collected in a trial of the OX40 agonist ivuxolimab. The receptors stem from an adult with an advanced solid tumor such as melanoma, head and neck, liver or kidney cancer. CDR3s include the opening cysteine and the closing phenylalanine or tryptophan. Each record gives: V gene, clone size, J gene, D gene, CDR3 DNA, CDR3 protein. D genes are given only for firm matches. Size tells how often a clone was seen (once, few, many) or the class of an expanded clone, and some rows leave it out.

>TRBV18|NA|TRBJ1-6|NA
TGTGCCAGCTCTCCCACACGGGCGAATTATAATTCACCCCTCCACTTT
CASSPTRANYNSPLHF
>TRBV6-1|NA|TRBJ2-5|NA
TGTGCCAGCAGCGGGGCCCGGAGGGGTCGAGAGACCCAGTACTTC
CASSGARRGRETQYF
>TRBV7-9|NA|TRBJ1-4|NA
TGTGCCAGCAGCCGAGGGGGGAGGGGTGGTGAAAAACTGTTTTTT
CASSRGGRGGEKLFF
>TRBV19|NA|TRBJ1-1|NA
TGTGCCAGTAGGGCTCAGGGTGGCACTGAAGCTTTCTTT
CASRAQGGTEAFF
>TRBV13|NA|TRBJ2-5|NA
TGTGCCAGCAGGCTCAACCGGGACCACCAAGAGACCCAGTACTTC
CASRLNRDHQETQYF
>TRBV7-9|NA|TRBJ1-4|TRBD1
TGTGCCAGCAGCTGGGGGACAGCTAATGAAAAACTGTTTTTT
CASSWGTANEKLFF
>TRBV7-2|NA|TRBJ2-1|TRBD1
TGTGCCAGCAGCTATAAGGGACAGGGGGCGTACAATGAGCAGTTCTTC
CASSYKGQGAYNEQFF
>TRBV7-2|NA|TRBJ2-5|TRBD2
TGTGCCAGCAGCGCAAGACTAGCGGGAGGAGAGACCCAGTACTTC
CASSARLAGGETQYF
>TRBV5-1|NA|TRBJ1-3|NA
TGCGCCAGCAGCCTAACCCCCCGTGGTAGCTCTGGAAACACCATATATTTT
CASSLTPRGSSGNTIYF
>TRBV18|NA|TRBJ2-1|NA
TGTGCCGGGGTCTCCTACAATGAGCAGTTCTTC
CAGVSYNEQFF
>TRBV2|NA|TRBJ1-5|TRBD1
TGTGCCAGCAGCAACGGACAGGGGAATCAGCCCCAGCATTTT
CASSNGQGNQPQHF
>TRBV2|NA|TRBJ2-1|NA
TGTGCCAGCAGGGCCATGCGGGGAGAGGTCACCTACAATGAGCAGTTCTTC
CASRAMRGEVTYNEQFF
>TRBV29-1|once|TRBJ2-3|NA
TGCAGCGTTGAAGTTCCCCCCAGGGGCCACACAGATACGCAGTATTTT
CSVEVPPRGHTDTQYF
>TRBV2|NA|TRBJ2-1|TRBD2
TGTGCCAGCAGGGGGACTAGCGGAAGCCCCAATGAGCAGTTCTTC
CASRGTSGSPNEQFF
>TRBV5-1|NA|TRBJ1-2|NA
TGCGCCAGCAGGTTGGACAGCAACTATGGCTACACCTTC
CASRLDSNYGYTF
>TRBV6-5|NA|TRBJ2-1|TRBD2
TGTGCCAGCAGTTACCTCCCTACTAGCGGGGCTGAGCAGTTCTTC
CASSYLPTSGAEQFF
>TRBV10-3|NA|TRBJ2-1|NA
TGTGCCATCATGGACGGGAACTCGTATGAGCAGTTCTTC
CAIMDGNSYEQFF
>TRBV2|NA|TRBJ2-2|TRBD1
TGTGCCAGCAGTGGGGACAGGGGCACCGGGGAGCTGTTTTTT
CASSGDRGTGELFF
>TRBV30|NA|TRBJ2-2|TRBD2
TGTGCCTGGAGCCCCGGGACTAGCGGGAGTGGGGAATACACCGGGGAGCTGTTTTTT
CAWSPGTSGSGEYTGELFF
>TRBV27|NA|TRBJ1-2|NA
TGTGCCAGCAGTTTAAAAGGGCATAGCTTCTATGGCTACACCTTC
CASSLKGHSFYGYTF
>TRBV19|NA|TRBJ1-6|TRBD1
TGTGCCAGTAGTACCCGGACAGGGGGGTCCTATAATTCACCCCTCCACTTT
CASSTRTGGSYNSPLHF
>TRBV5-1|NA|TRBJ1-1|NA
TGCGCCAGCAGCTCCAAGGGGACTGAAGCTTTCTTT
CASSSKGTEAFF
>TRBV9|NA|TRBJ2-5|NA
TGTGCCAGCAGCGTAGATGAGACCCAGTACTTC
CASSVDETQYF
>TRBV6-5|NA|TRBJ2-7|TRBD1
TGTGCCAGCAGCGGGACAGGGGTTTTAGGCGAGCAGTACTTC
CASSGTGVLGEQYF
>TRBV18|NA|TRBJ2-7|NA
TGTGCCAGCTCACCATTGGGGACAATTTACGAGCAGTACTTC
CASSPLGTIYEQYF
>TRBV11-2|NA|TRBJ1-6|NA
TGTGCCAGCAGCTTAGACCGGGGCACCTATAATTCACCCCTCCACTTT
CASSLDRGTYNSPLHF
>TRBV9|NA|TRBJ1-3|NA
TGTGCCAGCAGCGTAGTTGACAGCCCCCCTCTCGGAAACACCATATATTTT
CASSVVDSPPLGNTIYF
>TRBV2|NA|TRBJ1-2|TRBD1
TGTGCCAGCAGTGAAATCGGGACAGGGGGCGATGGCTACACCTTC
CASSEIGTGGDGYTF
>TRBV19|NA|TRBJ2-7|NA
TGTGCCAGTAGCATACAGGGATCCTACGAGCAGTACTTC
CASSIQGSYEQYF